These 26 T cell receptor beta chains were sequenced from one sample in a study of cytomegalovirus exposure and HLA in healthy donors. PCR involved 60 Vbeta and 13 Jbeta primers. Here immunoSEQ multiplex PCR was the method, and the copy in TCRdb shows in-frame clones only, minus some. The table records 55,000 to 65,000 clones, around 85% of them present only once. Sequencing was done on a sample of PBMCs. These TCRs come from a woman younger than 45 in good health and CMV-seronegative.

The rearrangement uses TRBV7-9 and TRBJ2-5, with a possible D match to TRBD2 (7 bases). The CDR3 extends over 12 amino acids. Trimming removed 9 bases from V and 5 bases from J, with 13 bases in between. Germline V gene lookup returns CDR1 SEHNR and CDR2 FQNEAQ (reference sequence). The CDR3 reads CASSRGGETQYF. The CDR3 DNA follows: TGTGCCAGTAGCAGGGGAGGGGAGACCCAGTACTTC.

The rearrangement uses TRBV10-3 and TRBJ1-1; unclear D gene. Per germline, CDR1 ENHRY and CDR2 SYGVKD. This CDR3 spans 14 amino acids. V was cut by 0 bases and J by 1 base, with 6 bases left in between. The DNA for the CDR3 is TGTGCCATCAGTGAGTCGCAGGCGAACACTGAAGCTTTCTTT. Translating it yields CAISESQANTEAFF.

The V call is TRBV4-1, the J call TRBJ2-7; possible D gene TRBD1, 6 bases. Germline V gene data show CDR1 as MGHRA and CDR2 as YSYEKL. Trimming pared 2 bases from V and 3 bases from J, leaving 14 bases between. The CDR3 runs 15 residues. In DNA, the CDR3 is TGCGCCAGCAGCCAACCAAGTCAGGGGTTCTACGAGCAGTACTTC. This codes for CASSQPSQGFYEQYF.

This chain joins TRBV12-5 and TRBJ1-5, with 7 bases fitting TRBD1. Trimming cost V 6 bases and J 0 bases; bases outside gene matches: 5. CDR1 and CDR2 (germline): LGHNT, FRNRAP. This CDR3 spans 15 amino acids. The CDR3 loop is CASGMGQFSNQPQHF. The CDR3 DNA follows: TGTGCTAGTGGGATGGGACAGTTTAGCAATCAGCCCCAGCATTTT. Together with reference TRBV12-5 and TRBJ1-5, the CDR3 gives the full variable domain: DARVTQTPRHKVTEMGQEVTMRCQPILGHNTVFWYRQTMMQGLELLAYFRNRAPLDDSGMPKDRFSAEMPDATLATLKIQPSEPRDSAVYFCASGMGQFSNQPQHFGDGTRLSIL.

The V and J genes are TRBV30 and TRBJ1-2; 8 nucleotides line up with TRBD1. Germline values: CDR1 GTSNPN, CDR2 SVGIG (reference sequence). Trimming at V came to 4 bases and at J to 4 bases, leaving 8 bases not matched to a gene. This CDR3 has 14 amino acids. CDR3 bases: TGTGCCTGGAACCCTCACAGGGGGGCCTATGGCTACACCTTC. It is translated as CAWNPHRGAYGYTF.

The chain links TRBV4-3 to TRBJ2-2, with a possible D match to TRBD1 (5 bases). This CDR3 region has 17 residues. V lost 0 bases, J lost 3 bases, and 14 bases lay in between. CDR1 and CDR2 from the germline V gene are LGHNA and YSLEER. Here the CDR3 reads CASSQDLNRKHTGELFF. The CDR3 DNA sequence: TGCGCCAGCAGCCAAGATCTGAACAGGAAACACACCGGGGAGCTGTTTTTT.

DNA for the CDR3: TGCGCCAGCAGCTTGACCGGGGACTATGGCTACACCTTC. This gives the protein CASSLTGDYGYTF. V is TRBV5-1 and J is TRBJ1-2; unclear D gene. The CDR3 runs to 13 residues. The germline V gene has CDR1 SGHRS and CDR2 YFSETQ. With 1 base removed from V and 3 bases from J, the gap between germline ends came to 7 bases.

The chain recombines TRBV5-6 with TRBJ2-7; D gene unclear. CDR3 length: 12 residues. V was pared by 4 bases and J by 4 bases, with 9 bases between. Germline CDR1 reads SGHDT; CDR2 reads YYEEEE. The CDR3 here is CASSQAKYEQYF. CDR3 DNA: TGTGCCAGCAGCCAAGCCAAGTACGAGCAGTACTTC.

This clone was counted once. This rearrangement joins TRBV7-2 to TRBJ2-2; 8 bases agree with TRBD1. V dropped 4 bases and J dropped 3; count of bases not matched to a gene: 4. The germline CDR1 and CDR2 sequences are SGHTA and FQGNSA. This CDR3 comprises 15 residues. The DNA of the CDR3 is TGTGCCAGCAGCTCCGGACAGGGAGACACCGGGGAGCTGTTTTTT. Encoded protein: CASSSGQGDTGELFF.

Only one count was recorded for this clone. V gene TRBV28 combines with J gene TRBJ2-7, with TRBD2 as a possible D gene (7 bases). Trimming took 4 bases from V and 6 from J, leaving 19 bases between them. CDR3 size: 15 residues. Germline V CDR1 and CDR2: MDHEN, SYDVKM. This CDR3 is CASSSGGRGAIEQYV. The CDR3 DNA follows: TGTGCCAGCAGTTCGGGGGGCCGGGGGGCCATCGAGCAGTACGTC.

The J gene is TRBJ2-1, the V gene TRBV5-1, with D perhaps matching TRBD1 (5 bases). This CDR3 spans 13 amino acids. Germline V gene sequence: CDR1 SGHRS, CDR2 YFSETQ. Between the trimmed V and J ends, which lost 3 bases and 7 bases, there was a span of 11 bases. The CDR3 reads CASSSARQNEQFF. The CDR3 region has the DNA TGCGCCAGCAGCTCCGCTCGACAGAATGAGCAGTTCTTC.

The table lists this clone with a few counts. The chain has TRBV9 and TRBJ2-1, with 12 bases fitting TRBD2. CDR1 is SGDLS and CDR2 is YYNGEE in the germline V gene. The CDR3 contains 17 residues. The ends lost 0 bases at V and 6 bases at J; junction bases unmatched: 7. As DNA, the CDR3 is TGTGCCAGCAGCGTAGCCCTCACTAGCGGGAGGCCCAATGAGCAGTTCTTC. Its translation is CASSVALTSGRPNEQFF. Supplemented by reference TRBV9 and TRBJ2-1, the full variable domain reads DSGVTQTPKHLITATGQRVTLRCSPRSGDLSVYWYQQSLDQGLQFLIQYYNGEERAKGNILERFSAQQFPDLHSELNLSSLELGDSALYFCASSVALTSGRPNEQFFGPGTRLTVL.

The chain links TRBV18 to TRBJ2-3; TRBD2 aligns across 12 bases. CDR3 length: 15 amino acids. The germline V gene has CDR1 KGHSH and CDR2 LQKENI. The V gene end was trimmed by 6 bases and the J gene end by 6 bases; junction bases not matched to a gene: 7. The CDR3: CASSPTSGSLDTQYF. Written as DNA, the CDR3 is TGTGCCAGCTCGCCGACTAGCGGGAGTTTGGATACGCAGTATTTT.

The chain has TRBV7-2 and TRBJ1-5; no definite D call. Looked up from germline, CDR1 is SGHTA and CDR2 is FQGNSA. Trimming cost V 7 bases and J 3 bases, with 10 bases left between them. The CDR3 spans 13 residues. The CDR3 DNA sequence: TGTGCCAGCACCGTGCAGATCAATCAGCCCCAGCATTTT. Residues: CASTVQINQPQHF.

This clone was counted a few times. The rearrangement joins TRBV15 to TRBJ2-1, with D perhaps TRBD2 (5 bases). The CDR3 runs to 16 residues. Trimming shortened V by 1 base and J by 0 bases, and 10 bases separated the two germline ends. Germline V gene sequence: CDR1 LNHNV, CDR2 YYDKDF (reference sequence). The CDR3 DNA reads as TGTGCCACCAGCAGAGCGGGGAAGAGCTCCTACAATGAGCAGTTCTTC. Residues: CATSRAGKSSYNEQFF.

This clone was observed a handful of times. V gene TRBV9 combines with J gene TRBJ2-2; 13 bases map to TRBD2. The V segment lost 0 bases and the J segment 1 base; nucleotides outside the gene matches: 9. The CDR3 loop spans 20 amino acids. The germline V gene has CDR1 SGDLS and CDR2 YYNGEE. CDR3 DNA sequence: TGTGCCAGCAGCGTAGGGTTAGGACTAGCGGGAGCAGGGAACACCGGGGAGCTGTTTTTT. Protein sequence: CASSVGLGLAGAGNTGELFF.

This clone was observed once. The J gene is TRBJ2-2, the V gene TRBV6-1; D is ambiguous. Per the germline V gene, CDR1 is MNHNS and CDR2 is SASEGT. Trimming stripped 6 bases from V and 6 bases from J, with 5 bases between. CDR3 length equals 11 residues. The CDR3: CASRAAGELFF. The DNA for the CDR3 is TGTGCCAGCAGGGCAGCCGGGGAGCTGTTTTTT.

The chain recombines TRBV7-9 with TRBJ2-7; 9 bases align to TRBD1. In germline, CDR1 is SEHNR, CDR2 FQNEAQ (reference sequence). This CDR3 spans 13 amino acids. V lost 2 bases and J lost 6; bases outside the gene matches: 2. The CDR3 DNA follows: TGTGCCAGCAGCTTAAGACAGGGGGGCGAGCAGTACGTC. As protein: CASSLRQGGEQYV.

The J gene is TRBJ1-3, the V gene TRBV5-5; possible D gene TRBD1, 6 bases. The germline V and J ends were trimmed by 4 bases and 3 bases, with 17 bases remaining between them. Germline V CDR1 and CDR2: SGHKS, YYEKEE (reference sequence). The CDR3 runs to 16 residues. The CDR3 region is CASSALTPGVGNTIYF. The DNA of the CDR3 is TGTGCCAGCAGCGCCCTGACTCCAGGGGTTGGAAACACCATATATTTT.

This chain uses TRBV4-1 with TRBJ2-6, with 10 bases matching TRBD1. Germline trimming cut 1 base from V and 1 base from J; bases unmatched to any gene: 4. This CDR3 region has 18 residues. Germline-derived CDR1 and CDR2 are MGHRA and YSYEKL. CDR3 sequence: CASSQVPGQGSGANVLTF. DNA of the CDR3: TGCGCCAGCAGCCAAGTCCCGGGACAGGGGTCTGGGGCCAACGTCCTGACTTTC.

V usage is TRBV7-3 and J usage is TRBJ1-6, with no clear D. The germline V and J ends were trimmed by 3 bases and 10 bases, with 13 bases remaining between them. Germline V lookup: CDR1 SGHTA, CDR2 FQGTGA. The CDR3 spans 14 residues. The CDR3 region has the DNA TGTGCCAGCAGCTTTGAGGGCGGCAGGTCACCCCTCCACTTT. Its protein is CASSFEGGRSPLHF.

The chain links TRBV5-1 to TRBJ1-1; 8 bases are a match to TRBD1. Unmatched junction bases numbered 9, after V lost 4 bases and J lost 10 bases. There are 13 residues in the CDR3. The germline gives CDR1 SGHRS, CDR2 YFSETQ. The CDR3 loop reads CASSLDRGRGAFF. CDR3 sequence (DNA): TGCGCCAGCAGCCTCGACAGGGGCCGGGGAGCTTTCTTT.

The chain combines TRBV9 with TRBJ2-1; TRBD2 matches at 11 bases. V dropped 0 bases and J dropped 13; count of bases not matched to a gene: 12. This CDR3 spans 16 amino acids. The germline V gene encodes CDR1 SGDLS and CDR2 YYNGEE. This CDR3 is CASSVGGLAAPGRQFF. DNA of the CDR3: TGTGCCAGCAGCGTAGGGGGACTAGCGGCCCCGGGGAGACAGTTCTTC. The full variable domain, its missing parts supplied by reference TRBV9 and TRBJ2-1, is DSGVTQTPKHLITATGQRVTLRCSPRSGDLSVYWYQQSLDQGLQFLIQYYNGEERAKGNILERFSAQQFPDLHSELNLSSLELGDSALYFCASSVGGLAAPGRQFFGPGTRLTVL.

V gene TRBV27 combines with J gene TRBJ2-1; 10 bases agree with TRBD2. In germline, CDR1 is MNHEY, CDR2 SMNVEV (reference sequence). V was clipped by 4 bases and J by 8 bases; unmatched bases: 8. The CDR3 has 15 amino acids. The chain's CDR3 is CASSSPSGRVDEQFF. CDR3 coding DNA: TGTGCCAGCAGTTCCCCTAGCGGGAGAGTCGATGAGCAGTTCTTC.

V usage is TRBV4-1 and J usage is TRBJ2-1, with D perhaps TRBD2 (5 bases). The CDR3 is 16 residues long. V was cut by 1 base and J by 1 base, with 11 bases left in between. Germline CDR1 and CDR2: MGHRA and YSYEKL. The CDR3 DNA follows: TGCGCCAGCAGCCAAGTAGGAGAGCGGTCCTACAATGAGCAGTTCTTC. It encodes CASSQVGERSYNEQFF.

The CDR3 sequence is CASRSQGSGTEAFF. The CDR3 coding sequence is TGTGCCAGCAGATCACAGGGGAGTGGGACTGAAGCTTTCTTT. This chain uses TRBV25-1 with TRBJ1-1, with 7 bases that match TRBD1. The CDR3 is 14 amino acids. Unmatched junction bases numbered 9, after V lost 6 bases and J lost 5 bases. Germline values: CDR1 MGHDK, CDR2 SYGVNS.